This TCR beta chain is drawn from a study of blood T cell repertoires in COVID-19. About the research overall: The samples span acute and convalescent COVID-19 from the United States, Italy and Spain.

There are 13 residues in the CDR3. Per germline, CDR1 MNHEY and CDR2 SVGAGI. The V and J ends lost 7 bases and 7 bases, in that order; junction bases with no gene match: 8. The authors' processing: Amplification of reference gene primers was used by the study to estimate nucleated cell counts. The repertoire was sequenced with immunoSEQ multiplex PCR; TCRdb's copy has only in-frame clones and lacks some. That table furnishes V, J and clone size, whereas the DNA furnished D and trimming. The sample contains around 250,000 clones, about 84% of which appear only once. Sequencing was performed on peripheral blood. This clonotype originated in an elderly man with acute or convalescent COVID-19. The rearrangement joins TRBV6-5 to TRBJ1-2; 8 bases agree with TRBD1. The CDR3 region is CASITTGEGGYTF. CDR3 sequence (DNA): TGTGCCAGCATTACGACAGGGGAAGGTGGCTACACCTTC.